The clone carrying this T cell receptor (beta chain) has more than one count but fewer than ten. Its antigen is unidentified. The sample originates from a study of vaccination and CD4 T cells after COVID-19. Treatment described: roughly nine-day PBMC culture with coronavirus spike peptide pools or control peptides (ViraFEST assay). Every positive PCR date fell between March and December 2020, earlier than the US Alpha, Beta and Delta variants. Germline V CDR1 and CDR2: SNHLY, FYNNEI. CDR3 length equals 16 residues. Trimming pared 5 bases from V and 0 bases from J, leaving 14 bases between. Study-level points and caveats: Early post-infection timepoints were not included, and relatively few convalescent patients were studied.

Researchers used the Oncomine TCR Beta short-read assay to sequence DNA from cultured CD4+ T cells. MiXCR was run by TCRdb on the PCR reads, yielding one entry per CDR3 protein. The data contain 15,000 to 20,000 distinct CDR3 sequences, roughly 66% of them singletons. The sequence derives from a human donor who had recovered from COVID-19. The chain combines TRBV2 with TRBJ1-5; a weak D match, TRBD1 (5 bases). The specimen sequenced was CD4+ T cells from blood, cultured in vitro. DNA of the CDR3: TGTGCCAGCAGTAGCCGACAGAGCTTTAGCAATCAGCCCCAGCATTTT. Its protein is CASSSRQSFSNQPQHF.